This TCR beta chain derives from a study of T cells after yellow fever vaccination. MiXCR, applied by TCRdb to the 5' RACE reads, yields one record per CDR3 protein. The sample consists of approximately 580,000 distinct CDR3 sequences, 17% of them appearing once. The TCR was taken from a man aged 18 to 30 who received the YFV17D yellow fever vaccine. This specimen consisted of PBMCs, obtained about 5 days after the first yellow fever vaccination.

DNA of the CDR3: TGTGCCAGCAGCCCCTACAGGGATTTCACCGGGGAGCTGTTTTTT. It encodes CASSPYRDFTGELFF. The chain is built from TRBV7-3 and TRBJ2-2; TRBD1 might be the D (6 bases). The CDR3 length is 15 residues. V was clipped by 5 bases and J by 4 bases, with 14 bases between them. Looked up from germline, CDR1 is SGHTA and CDR2 is FQGTGA.